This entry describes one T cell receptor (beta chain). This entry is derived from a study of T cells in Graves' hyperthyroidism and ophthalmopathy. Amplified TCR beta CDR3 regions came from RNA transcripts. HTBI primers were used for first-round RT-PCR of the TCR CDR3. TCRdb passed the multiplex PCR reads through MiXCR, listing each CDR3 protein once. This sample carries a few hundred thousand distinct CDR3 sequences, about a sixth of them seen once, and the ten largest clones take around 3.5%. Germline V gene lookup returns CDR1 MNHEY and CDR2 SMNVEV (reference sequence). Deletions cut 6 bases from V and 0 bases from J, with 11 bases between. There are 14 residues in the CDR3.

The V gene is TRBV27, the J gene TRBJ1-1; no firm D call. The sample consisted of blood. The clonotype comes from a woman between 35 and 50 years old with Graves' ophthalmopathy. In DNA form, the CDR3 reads TGTGCCAGCAGAGTGCCGGGCCTGAACACTGAAGCTTTCTTT. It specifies CASRVPGLNTEAFF.